The clone carrying this TCR beta chain was observed a single time. Its antigen is unidentified. The germline gene is not matched at one end of the junction; a read error may be the cause. Here immunoSEQ multiplex PCR was the method, and the copy in TCRdb shows in-frame clones only, minus some. The repertoire holds 9,000 or so clones, around 90% seen once, with less than 3% in the top ten. The sample belongs to a study of immune evolution from preneoplasia to lung adenocarcinoma. Broader study findings: T cell clonality was higher in KRAS-mutant than EGFR-mutant or wild-type nodules.

Looked up from germline, CDR1 is SGHNT and CDR2 is YYREEE (reference sequence). The CDR3 length is 16 residues. Macro-dissection enriched premalignant or tumor cells before nucleic acid extraction. The chain couples TRBV5-4 to TRBJ1-2; D possibly corresponds to TRBD1 (6 bases). The sequenced material came from FFPE invasive lung adenocarcinoma tissue. The sequence was obtained from a person aged 65-85 years with invasive lung adenocarcinoma. In nucleotides, the CDR3 is TGTGCCAGCAGCTTGGAATGGGGTTCGTCAGCGGGGGGCTATACCTTC. Its translation: CASSLEWGSSAGGYTF.